Presented here are 30 T cell receptor beta chains from one specimen sequenced in a study of T cells expressing NK-cell markers. Following a re-call of the 5' RACE reads, TCRdb has one entry per CDR3 protein and lacks DNA. This repertoire includes about 400,000 distinct CDR3 sequences. Input material: blood T cells: a sorted CD56 or NKG2C T cell subset, CD4+ or CD8+ T cells, or bulk PBMC T cells (not recorded which). These TCRs come from a woman in her 50s in good health.

The chain couples TRBV5-1 to TRBJ2-5; TCRdb designates TRBD1, a call that cannot be tested without DNA. Germline V gives CDR1 SGHRS, CDR2 YFSETQ. The CDR3 totals 14 residues. CDR3: CASGTGGQEETQYF.

The V call is TRBV11-1, the J call TRBJ2-2; checking the TCRdb D call of TRBD2 is not possible without DNA. There are 17 residues in the CDR3. Per the germline V gene, CDR1 is SGHAT and CDR2 is FQDESV (reference sequence). CDR3: CASSFGWAPSNTGELFF. The full variable domain, completed using reference TRBV11-1 and TRBJ2-2, is EAEVAQSPRYKITEKSQAVAFWCDPISGHATLYWYRQILGQGPELLVQFQDESVVDDSQLPKDRFSAERLKGVDSTLKIQPAELGDSAMYLCASSFGWAPSNTGELFFGEGSRLTVL.

This sequence joins TRBV27 and TRBJ2-7; TCRdb calls TRBD1, which cannot be checked without DNA. Per the germline V gene, CDR1 is MNHEY and CDR2 is SMNVEV (reference sequence). The CDR3 length is 15 residues. CDR3 amino acids: CASSLSGDRGHEQYF.

The CDR3 sequence: CASSYAPGGTGELFF. This rearrangement joins TRBV6-5 to TRBJ2-2; the D call of TRBD1 rests on TCRdb alone, since no DNA is present to check it. The CDR3 extends over 15 amino acids. Germline V gives CDR1 MNHEY, CDR2 SVGAGI.

The chain combines TRBV10-3 with TRBJ2-1; TCRdb's assignment of TRBD1 cannot be checked, as there is no DNA. The germline V gene has CDR1 ENHRY and CDR2 SYGVKD. The CDR3 is 13 amino acids. The CDR3 is CAISEGGSNEQFF.

The chain's CDR3 is CASSLRLAEGSEQFF. V and J are TRBV12-3 or TRBV12-4 and TRBJ2-1; TCRdb's D call, TRBD2, is unchecked because there is no DNA. The CDR3 loop spans 15 amino acids.

V gene TRBV20-1 combines with J gene TRBJ2-1; TCRdb proposes TRBD2, but this gene call is untestable without DNA. The CDR3 extends over 19 amino acids. Germline assignment: CDR1 DFQATT and CDR2 SNEGSKA (reference sequence). The CDR3 sequence is CSAREPGTSGTFSYNEQFF.

The gene calls are TRBV12-3 or TRBV12-4 and TRBJ1-1. The length of the CDR3 is 12 residues. Here the CDR3 reads CASSRWRTEAFF.

CDR3 loop: CASTLQHTNYGYTF. The rearrangement joins TRBV6-6 to TRBJ1-2. Germline CDR1 is MNHNY and CDR2 is SVGAGI (reference sequence). The CDR3 is made up of 14 amino acids.

This chain links TRBV28 with TRBJ2-3; there is no DNA to check the TCRdb D call of TRBD1. This CDR3 has 16 residues. Germline CDR1 is MDHEN and CDR2 is SYDVKM. The chain's CDR3 is CASSPQLGGVTDTQYF.

The V call is TRBV15, the J call TRBJ2-2; TCRdb's assignment of TRBD2 cannot be checked, as there is no DNA. Germline V CDR1 and CDR2: LNHNV, YYDKDF (reference sequence). The CDR3 spans 13 residues. The CDR3 here is CATNPSLTGELFF.

This CDR3 is CSALSPVAVQYF. The rearrangement uses TRBV20-1 and TRBJ2-7; checking the TCRdb D call of TRBD1 is not possible without DNA. Germline values: CDR1 DFQATT, CDR2 SNEGSKA (reference sequence). The CDR3 totals 12 residues.

V and J are TRBV10-3 and TRBJ2-1; TCRdb designates TRBD1, a call that cannot be tested without DNA. Germline assignment: CDR1 ENHRY and CDR2 SYGVKD. The CDR3 length is 14 residues. The CDR3 spells CAMGGGGSYNEQFF.

CDR3 region: CASRVREGLKNEQFF. The chain recombines TRBV6-5 with TRBJ2-1; checking the TCRdb D call of TRBD2 is not possible without DNA. Germline-derived CDR1 and CDR2 are MNHEY and SVGAGI. The CDR3 is made up of 15 amino acids.

V and J are TRBV20-1 and TRBJ1-2; no DNA is available, so the TRBD1 call from TCRdb remains unchecked. Germline CDR1 reads DFQATT; CDR2 reads SNEGSKA (reference sequence). This CDR3 comprises 13 residues. The CDR3 region is CSATSDRNYGYTF.

The chain has TRBV4-2 and TRBJ2-1; there is no DNA to check the TCRdb D call of TRBD2. The CDR3 sequence is 17 residues long. Germline CDR1 LGHNA, CDR2 YNFKEQ. CDR3 loop: CASSQEGAGLAGHEQFF.

The genes are TRBV25-1 and TRBJ2-1; TCRdb's D call of TRBD1 is untestable without DNA. From germline, CDR1 is MGHDK and CDR2 SYGVNS. The CDR3 consists of 13 residues. CDR3 loop: CASSEWGGDEQFF.

J is TRBJ2-1 and V is TRBV14; TCRdb calls TRBD2, which cannot be checked without DNA. The CDR3 contains 14 residues. Germline CDR1 and CDR2: SGHDN and FVKESK. The chain's CDR3 is CASSQGGLPQEQFF.

The chain links TRBV12-3 or TRBV12-4 to TRBJ1-5; checking the TCRdb D call of TRBD1 is not possible without DNA. CDR3 size: 18 residues. The CDR3 is CASSLMARGLYSNQPQHF.

This chain connects TRBV5-1 to TRBJ1-2; TCRdb reports TRBD1, a call that lacks DNA to check it against. CDR3 length: 14 amino acids. Germline loops: CDR1 SGHRS, CDR2 YFSETQ. The CDR3 here is CASSSTTGGYGYTF.

V usage is TRBV19 and J usage is TRBJ2-7; there is no DNA to check the TCRdb D call of TRBD2. CDR3 length: 14 amino acids. The germline V gene has CDR1 LNHDA and CDR2 SQIVND (reference sequence). The CDR3 protein is CASSPYGGQYEQYF.

The rearrangement joins TRBV20-1 to TRBJ2-7; checking the TCRdb D call of TRBD1 is not possible without DNA. Germline values: CDR1 DFQATT, CDR2 SNEGSKA (reference sequence). The CDR3 is 13 amino acids. The CDR3 loop is CSATRDRGNEQYF.

The J gene is TRBJ2-1, the V gene TRBV3-1; TCRdb calls TRBD1, which cannot be checked without DNA. The CDR3 totals 15 residues. CDR1 and CDR2 from the germline V gene are LGHDT and YNNKEL (reference sequence). CDR3 residues: CASSHPTGKYNEQFF.

The chain is built from TRBV2 and TRBJ2-5; TCRdb calls TRBD1, which cannot be checked without DNA. CDR3 length: 15 residues. Germline values: CDR1 SNHLY, CDR2 FYNNEI. The CDR3 sequence: CASSSRAPFGETQYF.

V is TRBV20-1 and J is TRBJ2-5; TCRdb calls TRBD1, which cannot be checked without DNA. The CDR3 covers 15 residues. CDR1 and CDR2 (germline): DFQATT, SNEGSKA (reference sequence). The CDR3: CSARFLEGAWETQYF.

This chain joins TRBV12-3 or TRBV12-4 and TRBJ1-5; the D call of TRBD1 rests on TCRdb alone, since no DNA is present to check it. This CDR3 has 16 residues. The CDR3 is CASSRRTGGGGQPQHF.

The chain carries TRBV11-2 and TRBJ2-5; TCRdb returns TRBD1, unconfirmable since there is no DNA. Germline V gene data show CDR1 as SGHAT and CDR2 as FQNNGV. The CDR3 consists of 13 residues. CDR3 loop: CASRTPGKETQYF.

The chain carries TRBV13 and TRBJ2-3. This CDR3 has 17 residues. The germline V gene encodes CDR1 PRHDT and CDR2 FYEKMQ (reference sequence). The CDR3 sequence: CASSSPFSIKGTDTQYF. Together with reference TRBV13 and TRBJ2-3, the CDR3 gives the full variable domain: AAGVIQSPRHLIKEKRETATLKCYPIPRHDTVYWYQQGPGQDPQFLISFYEKMQSDKGSIPDRFSAQQFSDYHSELNMSSLELGDSALYFCASSSPFSIKGTDTQYFGPGTRLTVL.

The chain has TRBV6-4 and TRBJ2-1; the TCRdb call, TRBD2, lacks DNA for checking. In germline, CDR1 is MRHNA, CDR2 SNTAGT. This CDR3 has 16 residues. The CDR3 sequence: CASSPRGTSGNNEQFF.

V usage is TRBV6-1 and J usage is TRBJ2-1; with no DNA, the TCRdb D assignment of TRBD2 cannot be verified. Germline CDR1 is MNHNS and CDR2 is SASEGT. This CDR3 is 16 amino acids long. CDR3 protein: CASSDPWGVGGSEQFF.